Following are 8 T cell receptor beta chains from one sample sequenced in a study of T cells in Graves' hyperthyroidism and ophthalmopathy. RNA transcripts gave rise to amplified TCR beta CDR3 regions. Researchers ran a first-round RT-PCR on the TCR CDR3 using the HTBI primer set. TCRdb used MiXCR to reprocess the multiplex PCR reads, holding one entry per CDR3 protein. Of 450,000 to 700,000 distinct CDR3 sequences in the sample, around 45% were seen once. Sequencing was done on a sample of peripheral blood or thyroid tissue (not recorded which). The receptors were sampled from an adult woman with Graves' disease, either hyperthyroidism or ophthalmopathy (not recorded which).

This clonotype was seen many times. The chain has TRBV20-1 and TRBJ2-7; the D is unclear. From germline, CDR1 is DFQATT and CDR2 SNEGSKA (reference sequence). Between the trimmed V and J ends, which lost 6 bases and 0 bases, there was a span of 15 bases. CDR3 length: 14 amino acids. The CDR3 loop reads CSACRTASSYEQYF. The CDR3 DNA reads as TGCAGTGCATGTCGGACGGCGAGCTCCTACGAGCAGTACTTC.

The V call is TRBV29-1, the J call TRBJ2-1; D is possibly TRBD2 (6 bases). V was cut by 2 bases and J by 3 bases, with 11 bases left in between. Germline lookup yields CDR1 SQVTM and CDR2 ANQGSEA. This CDR3 region has 14 residues. The CDR3 is CSVEMAGFYNEQFF. CDR3 nucleotide sequence: TGCAGCGTTGAAATGGCGGGGTTCTACAATGAGCAGTTCTTC.

In this sample, this clonotype turned up once. The junction departs from germline at one end; a sequencing error may be responsible. The chain is built from TRBV7-9 and TRBJ2-7; the D gene is possibly TRBD2 (5 bases). Germline V lookup: CDR1 SEHNR, CDR2 FQNEAQ (reference sequence). The CDR3 spans 15 residues. The CDR3 sequence: CASSLSGIRSTMQYF. CDR3 nucleotides: TGCGCCAGCAGCTTATCCGGGATTAGATCTACGATGCAGTACTTC.

The chain couples TRBV2 to TRBJ1-5, with D possibly matching TRBD1 (6 bases). Per the germline V gene, CDR1 is SNHLY and CDR2 is FYNNEI. The CDR3 has 15 residues. The germline V and J ends were trimmed by 4 bases and 0 bases, with 10 bases remaining between them. The CDR3 DNA sequence: TGTGCCAGCAGTGGGGCAGGGGATAGCAATCAGCCCCAGCATTTT. Protein: CASSGAGDSNQPQHF.

As for this clonotype: A much larger clone lies a single base off, so this may be a read error. This chain uses TRBV11-2 with TRBJ1-4; D possibly corresponds to TRBD1 (5 bases). The CDR3 sequence is 13 residues long. CDR1 SGHAT and CDR2 FQNNGV come from the germline V gene. The CDR3 protein is CASSTGTNENLFF. The CDR3, as DNA: TGTGCCAGCAGCACCGGGACTAATGAAAATCTGTTTTTT.

The chain recombines TRBV7-9 with TRBJ1-1; 8 bases are shared with TRBD1. This CDR3 has 15 amino acids. J gave up 6 bases and V 6 bases, and 12 bases lay outside the gene matches. Germline V lookup: CDR1 SEHNR, CDR2 FQNEAQ (reference sequence). CDR3 loop: CASSFGQGGMAEAFF. CDR3 nucleotide sequence: TGTGCCAGCAGTTTCGGACAGGGTGGTATGGCTGAAGCTTTCTTT.

J is TRBJ1-6 and V is TRBV6-5; TRBD1 is a possible D gene (5 bases). CDR1 MNHEY and CDR2 SVGAGI come from the germline V gene. This CDR3 comprises 13 residues. The V gene lost 10 bases and the J gene lost 10 bases, with 17 bases spanning the gap. The CDR3 nucleotides are TGTGCCATTGGGACCCTTCTAGGGTCACCCCTCCACTTT. Translating it yields CAIGTLLGSPLHF.

The chain carries TRBV2 and TRBJ1-2, with a weak D call TRBD1 (6 bases). The length of the CDR3 is 15 residues. V lost 6 bases and J 6 bases, leaving 20 bases between the germline ends. Per the germline V gene, CDR1 is SNHLY and CDR2 is FYNNEI. The chain's CDR3 is CASSHQGGVEDGYTF. The CDR3 DNA reads TGTGCCAGCAGCCACCAAGGGGGAGTGGAAGATGGCTACACCTTC.